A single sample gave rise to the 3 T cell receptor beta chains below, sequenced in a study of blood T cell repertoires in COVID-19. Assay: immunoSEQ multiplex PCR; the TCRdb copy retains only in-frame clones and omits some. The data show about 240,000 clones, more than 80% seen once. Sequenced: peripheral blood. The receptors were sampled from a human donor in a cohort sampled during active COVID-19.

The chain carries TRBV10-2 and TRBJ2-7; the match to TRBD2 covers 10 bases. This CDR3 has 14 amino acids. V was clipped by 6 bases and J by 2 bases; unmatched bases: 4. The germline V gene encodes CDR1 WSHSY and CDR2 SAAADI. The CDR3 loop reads CASRLAGGPYEQYF. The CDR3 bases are TGCGCCAGCAGATTAGCGGGGGGCCCCTACGAGCAGTACTTC.

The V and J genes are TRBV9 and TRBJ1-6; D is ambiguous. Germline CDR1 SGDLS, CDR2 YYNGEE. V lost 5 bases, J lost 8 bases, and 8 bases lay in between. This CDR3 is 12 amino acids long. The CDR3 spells CASRGDDSPLHF. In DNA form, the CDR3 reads TGTGCCAGCAGGGGAGATGATTCACCCCTCCACTTT.

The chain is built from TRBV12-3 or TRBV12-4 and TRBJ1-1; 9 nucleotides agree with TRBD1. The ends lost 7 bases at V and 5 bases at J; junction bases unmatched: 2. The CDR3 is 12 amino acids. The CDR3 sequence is CASKTGGTEAFF. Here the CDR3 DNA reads TGTGCCAGCAAGACAGGGGGAACTGAAGCTTTCTTT.